Below, 22 T cell receptor beta chains from the same sample are listed, as sequenced in a study of T cell responses to AZD1222 COVID-19 vaccine. Assay used: immunoSEQ multiplex PCR; TCRdb lists only in-frame clones, some missing. The repertoire includes about 150,000 clones, approximately 91% of them detected once, and 1.9% sits in the top ten. The sequencing used peripheral blood, collected 28 days after the second AZD1222 dose. These receptors came from an adult who received the AZD1222 COVID-19 vaccine.

This clone was detected only a few times. The J gene is TRBJ2-1, the V gene TRBV10-1; D might be TRBD2 (6 bases). CDR1 and CDR2 from the germline V gene are WNHNN and SYGVQD (reference sequence). This CDR3 has 15 amino acids. With 5 bases removed from V and 2 bases from J, the gap between germline ends came to 13 bases. As DNA, the CDR3 is TGCGCCAGCAGTAAGGGTAGCGGCCCCTACAATGAGCAGTTCTTC. Translating it yields CASSKGSGPYNEQFF.

This sequence joins TRBV5-1 and TRBJ1-1; weak D call: TRBD1 (5 bases). CDR1 and CDR2 (germline): SGHRS, YFSETQ. The CDR3 is 16 residues long. Trimming stripped 0 bases from V and 1 base from J, with 13 bases between. The chain's CDR3 is CASSLAHLGQNTEAFF. The CDR3 DNA is TGCGCCAGCAGCTTGGCCCACCTCGGACAGAACACTGAAGCTTTCTTT. Together with reference TRBV5-1 and TRBJ1-1, the CDR3 gives the full variable domain: KAGVTQTPRYLIKTRGQQVTLSCSPISGHRSVSWYQQTPGQGLQFLFEYFSETQRNKGNFPGRFSGRQFSNSRSEMNVSTLELGDSALYLCASSLAHLGQNTEAFFGQGTRLTVV.

This sequence joins TRBV12-5 and TRBJ1-1; the D gene is possibly TRBD1 (6 bases). CDR1 and CDR2 (germline): LGHNT, FRNRAP. Trimming shortened V by 1 base and J by 6 bases, and 15 bases separated the two germline ends. This CDR3 comprises 15 residues. CDR3 in amino acids: CASGLARDRLPEAFF. The CDR3 DNA follows: TGTGCTAGTGGTTTGGCGAGAGACAGGTTGCCTGAAGCTTTCTTT.

The chain employs TRBV4-1 and TRBJ2-1, with 14 bases fitting TRBD2. The V segment lost 6 bases and the J segment 0 bases; nucleotides outside the gene matches: 13. The germline CDR1 and CDR2 sequences are MGHRA and YSYEKL. The CDR3 has 20 residues. CDR3 DNA sequence: TGCGCCAGCAGGAAGGGGCCGGGACTAGCGGGAGCCCACTCCTACAATGAGCAGTTCTTC. Translated: CASRKGPGLAGAHSYNEQFF.

This clone occurred a few times. This chain uses TRBV5-1 with TRBJ1-6, with TRBD1 matching over 7 bases. Unmatched junction bases numbered 2, after V lost 0 bases and J lost 5 bases. The CDR3 length is 15 residues. CDR1 SGHRS and CDR2 YFSETQ come from the germline V gene. The CDR3 nucleotides read TGCGCCAGCAGCTTGGGCGGGACAGATAATTCACCCCTCCACTTT. This sequence encodes CASSLGGTDNSPLHF.

The CDR3 reads CASQGMNTEAFF. The CDR3 DNA sequence: TGTGCCTCCCAGGGTATGAACACTGAAGCTTTCTTT. The chain joins TRBV30 to TRBJ1-1; possible D gene TRBD1, 5 bases. The CDR3 sequence is 12 residues long. Trimming removed 7 bases at V and 0 bases at J, with 9 bases between. Germline V gene sequence: CDR1 GTSNPN, CDR2 SVGIG (reference sequence).

There are a few counts of this clone. The rearrangement links TRBV27 to TRBJ1-4; 8 bases are a match to TRBD1. Germline V CDR1 and CDR2: MNHEY, SMNVEV (reference sequence). Trimming took 5 bases from V and 4 from J; bases not matched to a gene: 12. CDR3 size: 17 residues. The CDR3 region is CASSPRQGTGLNEKLFF. In DNA, the CDR3 is TGTGCCAGCAGTCCCCGACAGGGGACCGGCCTTAATGAAAAACTGTTTTTT.

The chain is built from TRBV6-5 and TRBJ1-1, with D uncertain. Germline V gives CDR1 MNHEY, CDR2 SVGAGI. V shed 7 bases and J shed 0 bases, with 3 bases lying between them. This CDR3 spans 11 amino acids. DNA of the CDR3: TGTGCCAGCATAATGAACACTGAAGCTTTCTTT. Its translation is CASIMNTEAFF.

The V and J genes are TRBV10-3 and TRBJ1-5, with D uncertain. Trimming stripped 0 bases from V and 2 bases from J, with 14 bases between. Germline values: CDR1 ENHRY, CDR2 SYGVKD. The CDR3 runs 17 residues. CDR3 nucleotide sequence: TGTGCCATCAGTGAGTCAGGCAGCCACATTCGCAATCAGCCCCAGCATTTT. This sequence encodes CAISESGSHIRNQPQHF.

This clone was seen once. The genes are TRBV6-6 and TRBJ1-3; tentative D call: TRBD1 (6 bases). The CDR3 is 15 amino acids. In germline, CDR1 is MNHNY, CDR2 SVGAGI (reference sequence). V was cut by 5 bases and J by 1 base, with 12 bases left in between. Here the CDR3 DNA reads TGTGCCAGCAGTCGACTACAGGGATCTGGAAACACCATATATTTT. Its protein is CASSRLQGSGNTIYF.

The V and J genes are TRBV2 and TRBJ2-5; maybe TRBD2 (6 bases). CDR3 length: 13 amino acids. The V end lost 6 bases, the J end lost 4 bases, and 12 bases lay between the germline ends. The germline V gene has CDR1 SNHLY and CDR2 FYNNEI. The CDR3 spells CASRDGRGETQYF. For the CDR3, the DNA is TGTGCCAGCAGGGACGGGAGAGGAGAGACCCAGTACTTC.

The chain is built from TRBV7-2 and TRBJ1-3; tentative D call: TRBD1 (5 bases). This CDR3 has 17 residues. With 2 bases removed from V and 0 bases from J, the gap between germline ends came to 14 bases. Germline CDR1 SGHTA, CDR2 FQGNSA. The CDR3 DNA follows: TGTGCCAGCAGCTTATCTCAAGGGACCTCCTCTGGAAACACCATATATTTT. Translated: CASSLSQGTSSGNTIYF.

Remarks on this clone: In the same sample, other DNA sequences code for this CDR3. The J gene is TRBJ1-1, the V gene TRBV10-3; 7 bases map to TRBD1. The CDR3 loop spans 13 amino acids. The V gene's germline CDR1 is ENHRY and CDR2 SYGVKD. V lost 5 bases, J lost 1 base, and 1 base stayed unmatched. The CDR3 nucleotides read TGTGCCATCAGTCGGACAGGGAACACTGAAGCTTTCTTT. Encoded protein: CAISRTGNTEAFF.

This sequence joins TRBV29-1 and TRBJ2-3; D is unclear. The CDR3 covers 10 residues. Germline CDR1 SQVTM, CDR2 ANQGSEA. Deletions cut 4 bases from V and 4 bases from J, with 3 bases between. The CDR3 here is CSVGADTQYF. The CDR3 nucleotides are TGCAGCGTTGGAGCAGATACGCAGTATTTT.

The V call is TRBV6-5, the J call TRBJ2-7, with 7 positions matching TRBD1. Unmatched junction bases numbered 8, after V lost 10 bases and J lost 2 bases. The CDR3 is made up of 13 amino acids. The germline gives CDR1 MNHEY, CDR2 SVGAGI. The CDR3 spells CATTGTATYEQYF. For the CDR3, the DNA is TGTGCCACAACCGGGACAGCCACCTACGAGCAGTACTTC.

The rearrangement links TRBV9 to TRBJ2-1; no clear D. In germline, CDR1 is SGDLS, CDR2 YYNGEE. V was cut by 0 bases and J by 8 bases, with 12 bases left in between. The CDR3 runs 14 residues. The CDR3 sequence: CASSVVSSPYEQFF. The CDR3 DNA reads TGTGCCAGCAGCGTAGTTTCCAGTCCATATGAGCAGTTCTTC.

The chain employs TRBV30 and TRBJ1-1; D is ambiguous. The germline V gene has CDR1 GTSNPN and CDR2 SVGIG (reference sequence). The CDR3 is 12 residues long. V lost 3 bases, J lost 0 bases, and 5 bases lay in between. The CDR3 coding sequence is TGTGCCTGGAGCTTCATGAACACTGAAGCTTTCTTT. Its translation is CAWSFMNTEAFF. Full variable domain (rest looked up from reference TRBV30 and TRBJ1-1): SQTIHQWPATLVQPVGSPLSLECTVEGTSNPNLYWYRQAAGRGLQLLFYSVGIGQISSEVPQNLSASRPQDRQFILSSKKLLLSDSGFYLCAWSFMNTEAFFGQGTRLTVV.

The chain has TRBV30 and TRBJ1-2; maybe TRBD1 (5 bases). With 8 bases removed from V and 5 bases from J, the gap between germline ends came to 21 bases. The CDR3 contains 14 residues. CDR1 and CDR2 (germline): GTSNPN, SVGIG (reference sequence). The DNA of the CDR3 is TGTGCCCTTACTCCGGGCCTGTGGGGGTATGGCTACACCTTC. As protein: CALTPGLWGYGYTF.

The J gene is TRBJ2-7, the V gene TRBV15; tentatively, D is TRBD2 (5 bases). The V and J ends lost 0 bases and 5 bases respectively, with 8 bases between them. The CDR3 is 13 amino acids. Germline loops: CDR1 LNHNV, CDR2 YYDKDF (reference sequence). This chain's CDR3 is CATSRDTSDEQYF. CDR3 nucleotides: TGTGCCACCAGCAGAGATACTAGTGACGAGCAGTACTTC.

The rearrangement links TRBV18 to TRBJ1-3; possibly TRBD1 for D (5 bases). This CDR3 comprises 14 residues. Trimming left V 4 bases short and J 2 bases short, with 9 bases between. CDR1 is KGHSH and CDR2 is LQKENI in the germline V gene. The CDR3 DNA reads as TGTGCCAGCTCACAAGGGACGGCTGGAAACACCATATATTTT. Translated: CASSQGTAGNTIYF.

This chain connects TRBV7-9 to TRBJ2-5, with 11 bases aligning to TRBD2. The V segment lost 6 bases and the J segment 4 bases; nucleotides outside the gene matches: 13. This CDR3 is 17 amino acids long. Germline CDR1 reads SEHNR; CDR2 reads FQNEAQ (reference sequence). CDR3 DNA: TGTGCCAGCAGGCAGACTAGCGGGGCGGTAGTTAGAGAGACCCAGTACTTC. Its protein product is CASRQTSGAVVRETQYF. Supplemented by reference TRBV7-9 and TRBJ2-5, the full variable domain reads DTGVSQNPRHKITKRGQNVTFRCDPISEHNRLYWYRQTLGQGPEFLTYFQNEAQLEKSRLLSDRFSAERPKGSFSTLEIQRTEQGDSAMYLCASRQTSGAVVRETQYFGPGTRLLVL.

The chain links TRBV7-8 to TRBJ1-6; D remains ambiguous. The CDR3 covers 15 residues. In germline, CDR1 is SGHVS, CDR2 FQNEAQ. The V gene lost 2 bases and the J gene lost 5 bases, with 10 bases spanning the gap. As DNA, the CDR3 is TGTGCCAGCAGCTTAAAGGGTCAAAATAATTCACCCCTCCACTTT. It encodes CASSLKGQNNSPLHF.